Following are 16 T cell receptor beta chains from one sample sequenced in a study of blood T cell repertoires in COVID-19 (dated by TCRdb to the early 2020s). To prepare the library, the immunoSEQ multiplex PCR assay was applied. TCRdb re-hosts the immuneACCESS table, in-frame sequences only. Its copies lack some clones; in the studies checked, an unresolved V gene accounts for under half of them, and the cause for the rest is not known. The sample records around 230,000 clones, around 88% of which are singletons. The top ten clonotypes cover about 3.3% of the sample. The source material was PBMCs or T cells enriched from blood (not recorded which). These receptors came from a woman in her forties with acute COVID-19.

The J gene is TRBJ2-7, the V gene TRBV4-1, with 11 bases lining up with TRBD2. V was pared by 2 bases and J by 4 bases, with 4 bases of the junction left unmatched. The CDR3 extends over 15 amino acids. Germline assignment: CDR1 MGHRA and CDR2 YSYEKL. CDR3 in amino acids: CASSQTLAGDYEQYF. The CDR3 region has the DNA TGCGCCAGCAGCCAAACACTAGCGGGAGATTACGAGCAGTACTTC.

The V gene is TRBV7-2, the J gene TRBJ1-2; D is possibly TRBD1 (5 bases). Per the germline V gene, CDR1 is SGHTA and CDR2 is FQGNSA. The CDR3 loop spans 14 amino acids. V shed 3 bases and J shed 6 bases, with 14 bases lying between them. CDR3 sequence: CASSLGQTGDGYTF. The CDR3 DNA sequence: TGTGCCAGCAGCTTGGGGCAAACGGGGGATGGCTACACCTTC. Drawing the rest from reference TRBV7-2 and TRBJ1-2, the complete variable domain is GAGVSQSPSNKVTEKGKDVELRCDPISGHTALYWYRQSLGQGLEFLIYFQGNSAPDKSGLPSDRFSAERTGGSVSTLTIQRTQQEDSAVYLCASSLGQTGDGYTFGSGTRLTVV.

The rearrangement links TRBV3-1 (or the pseudogene TRBV3-2) to TRBJ2-2, with D perhaps matching TRBD2 (5 bases). This CDR3 comprises 14 residues. Trimming shortened V by 1 base and J by 5 bases, and 8 bases separated the two germline ends. Germline lookup yields CDR1 LGHDT and CDR2 YNNKEL (reference sequence). The CDR3 loop reads CASSQGRGTGELFF. In DNA, the CDR3 is TGTGCCAGCAGCCAAGGTCGAGGGACCGGGGAGCTGTTTTTT.

This chain links TRBV30 with TRBJ1-1, with TRBD1 matching 7 bases. The CDR3 extends over 13 amino acids. Germline V CDR1 and CDR2: GTSNPN, SVGIG (reference sequence). V lost 2 bases to trimming and J lost 10 bases; unmatched junction nucleotides: 10. CDR3 DNA sequence: TGTGCCTGGAGTCCAGAGGGGGCGGCGGGAGCTTTCTTT. It is translated as CAWSPEGAAGAFF. The variable domain in full, completed from reference TRBV30 and TRBJ1-1, reads SQTIHQWPATLVQPVGSPLSLECTVEGTSNPNLYWYRQAAGRGLQLLFYSVGIGQISSEVPQNLSASRPQDRQFILSSKKLLLSDSGFYLCAWSPEGAAGAFFGQGTRLTVV.

The chain is built from TRBV7-2 and TRBJ2-4, with D hard to call. The CDR3 length is 14 residues. Germline lookup yields CDR1 SGHTA and CDR2 FQGNSA. V shed 2 bases and J shed 5 bases, with 10 bases lying between them. CDR3 sequence reads: CASSLSGQQNIQYF. CDR3 nucleotides: TGTGCCAGCAGCTTATCGGGTCAGCAAAACATTCAGTACTTC.

This rearrangement joins TRBV3-1 (or the pseudogene TRBV3-2) to TRBJ2-7; a weak D match, TRBD1 (5 bases). Germline CDR1 reads LGHDT; CDR2 reads YNNKEL (reference sequence). This CDR3 has 13 amino acids. Trimming left V 6 bases short and J 2 bases short, with 11 bases between. The CDR3 is CASRDRQTYEQYF. As DNA, the CDR3 is TGTGCCAGCAGGGATCGACAGACCTACGAGCAGTACTTC.

The rearrangement links TRBV5-1 to TRBJ2-1; a weak D match, TRBD2 (6 bases). The CDR3 is made up of 14 amino acids. Trimming pared 4 bases from V and 3 bases from J, leaving 11 bases between. Germline lookup yields CDR1 SGHRS and CDR2 YFSETQ. The DNA of the CDR3 is TGCGCCAGCAGCCCCGGGAGTCTCTACAATGAGCAGTTCTTC. Its translation: CASSPGSLYNEQFF.

The rearrangement uses TRBV15 and TRBJ1-4; no firm D call. V lost 4 bases and J 6 bases, leaving 9 bases between the germline ends. Germline CDR1 LNHNV, CDR2 YYDKDF (reference sequence). The CDR3 sequence is 13 residues long. DNA for the CDR3: TGTGCCACCAGCACTGGGGAGTATGAAAAACTGTTTTTT. It yields the protein CATSTGEYEKLFF.

The J gene is TRBJ2-7, the V gene TRBV5-1; the D gene is possibly TRBD2 (6 bases). Trimming cost V 0 bases and J 7 bases, with 20 bases left between them. This CDR3 comprises 16 residues. Germline V gives CDR1 SGHRS, CDR2 YFSETQ. Here the CDR3 reads CASSLGELAYPGEQYF. For the CDR3, the DNA is TGCGCCAGCAGCTTGGGGGAACTAGCTTACCCGGGGGAGCAGTACTTC. The full variable domain, rest sourced from reference TRBV5-1 and TRBJ2-7, is KAGVTQTPRYLIKTRGQQVTLSCSPISGHRSVSWYQQTPGQGLQFLFEYFSETQRNKGNFPGRFSGRQFSNSRSEMNVSTLELGDSALYLCASSLGELAYPGEQYFGPGTRLTVT.

The chain combines TRBV6-5 with TRBJ2-5, with 10 bases that match TRBD1. The CDR3 contains 15 residues. With 5 bases clipped from V and 5 bases from J, the junction kept 8 bases outside the gene matches. The germline V gene encodes CDR1 MNHEY and CDR2 SVGAGI. The CDR3 DNA reads as TGTGCCAGCAGTAGCCGGGACAGGGGCTGGGAGACCCAGTACTTC. Translated, it gives CASSSRDRGWETQYF.

This chain connects TRBV21-1 to TRBJ2-1; TRBD1, the table's D call, was not compared with the DNA. TRBV21-1 represents a pseudogene. CDR3 length equals 18 residues. CDR3 coding DNA: TGTGCCAGCAGCACCGGAAAACAGGGACACCCGGGGAACAATGAGCAGTTCTTC. Amino acid sequence: CASSTGKQGHPGNNEQFF.

The rearrangement uses TRBV18 and TRBJ2-1; 10 bases agree with TRBD2. V was pared by 1 base and J by 0 bases, with 6 bases of the junction left unmatched. CDR3 length: 18 amino acids. The germline V gene encodes CDR1 KGHSH and CDR2 LQKENI. CDR3 sequence (DNA): TGTGCCAGCTCACCACTAGCGGGAGGTAGGAGCTCCTACAATGAGCAGTTCTTC. This sequence encodes CASSPLAGGRSSYNEQFF. Combining the CDR3 with reference TRBV18 and TRBJ2-1 gives the whole variable domain NAGVMQNPRHLVRRRGQEARLRCSPMKGHSHVYWYRQLPEEGLKFMVYLQKENIIDESGMPKERFSAEFPKEGPSILRIQQVVRGDSAAYFCASSPLAGGRSSYNEQFFGPGTRLTVL.

This sequence joins TRBV3-1 (or the pseudogene TRBV3-2) and TRBJ1-1; D is perhaps TRBD1 (6 bases). Germline lookup yields CDR1 LGHDT and CDR2 YNNKEL (reference sequence). The ends were cut back, 1 base at V and 5 bases at J, with 11 bases in the middle. The CDR3 is 14 amino acids. The CDR3 DNA reads as TGTGCCAGCAGCCAAGGGCAGGGGTGGACTGAAGCTTTCTTT. This encodes CASSQGQGWTEAFF.

The chain has TRBV27 and TRBJ2-7, with D possibly TRBD2 on 5 matching bases. Germline CDR1 reads MNHEY; CDR2 reads SMNVEV (reference sequence). V was trimmed by 3 bases and J by 2 bases, leaving 8 bases between them. This CDR3 spans 13 amino acids. The DNA for the CDR3 is TGTGCCAGCAGTTTCAGCGGAACCTACGAGCAGTACTTC. This sequence encodes CASSFSGTYEQYF.

The chain employs TRBV25-1 and TRBJ1-3; weak D call: TRBD1 (6 bases). Trimming took 3 bases from V and 5 from J, leaving 11 bases between them. This CDR3 has 14 residues. In germline, CDR1 is MGHDK, CDR2 SYGVNS. CDR3 sequence: CASSDRGWRNTIYF. In nucleotides, the CDR3 is TGTGCCAGCAGTGACAGGGGATGGAGAAACACCATATATTTT.

The chain is built from TRBV2 and TRBJ2-1; the match to TRBD2 covers 8 bases. The CDR3 runs to 15 residues. Per germline, CDR1 SNHLY and CDR2 FYNNEI. V shed 6 bases, J shed 4 bases, and the junction held 8 bases outside the gene matches. CDR3 DNA: TGTGCCAGCAGATCCAGACTAGCGACTTACAATGAGCAGTTCTTC. It yields the protein CASRSRLATYNEQFF.